This T cell receptor beta chain was obtained from a study of metastatic and nonmetastatic thyroid tumors (dated by TCRdb to the early 2020s). For the study in its entirety: Repertoires from peripheral blood and from tumor or nodule tissue samples of malignant and benign thyroid patients were compared.

Before undergoing thyroid surgery, none of the patients had been given any kind of treatment. Using T-cell receptor beta sequencing, the researchers looked back retrospectively at clinical samples from patients, gathered between about 2011 and 2019. The germline V gene yields SGHNT for CDR1 and YENEEA for CDR2. V and J lose 3 bases and 4 bases, and a span of 10 bases separates them. The CDR3 measures 14 amino acids from cysteine to phenylalanine. Only CDR3 DNA remains: 42 bases, in frame from the first base. On the study overall, not on this receptor specifically: In both blood and tumor samples, malignant tumors were reported to have significantly higher TCR beta diversity than benign nodules.

Ten or more counts support this clone. The specificity of this receptor is unknown. No much larger clone is present one base from it, and per-base qualities are unavailable. The sample holds other DNA sequences that translate to the same CDR3. Receptors were amplified or captured by PCR. The instrument was an Illumina HiSeq 4000. The TCR beta-chain CDR3 region of each patient was profiled by high-throughput sequencing. The paper's processing steps were these. The researchers built a classifier to tell apart papillary thyroid cancer patients with distant metastasis, based on CDR3 differences among clinicopathological groups. The Shannon index was used to assess repertoire diversity, and the Morisita-Horn index was used to assess tumor-blood repertoire similarity. TCRdb ran its own pipeline on the public reads, namely fastp trimming at Q25 and MiXCR clone calling, and kept in-frame beta chains. For this entry, the V and J calls and clone size follow TCRdb and not the study's own pipeline. For this sample there are roughly 20,000 clones; around 18% appear just once. Under 25% of the sample goes to the ten largest clones.

The sequence joins TRBV11-3 to TRBJ2-1; possibly the D gene is TRBD1, per 5 matching bases. The sequencing input was blood. The clonotype was recovered from a male donor with papillary thyroid cancer or a benign thyroid nodule (not recorded which). Some clones in this sample may be carry-over from other donors' samples. The CDR3 here reads CASSFRQPYNEQFF. The DNA sequence is TGTGCCAGCAGCTTCCGACAGCCATACAATGAGCAGTTCTTC.